This T cell receptor beta chain was identified in a study of Graves' ophthalmopathy and Graves' hyperthyroidism. CDR1 is SGHVS, CDR2 FQNEAQ, per germline. The CDR3 is 15 amino acids. Trimming stripped 5 bases from V and 7 bases from J, with 21 bases between. Amplifying from RNA transcripts, the study obtained TCR beta CDR3 regions. Following a first-round RT-PCR that used HTBI primers, a second-round multiplex PCR was carried out. TCRdb called the multiplex PCR reads again in MiXCR, with one record for every CDR3 protein. The table shows more than 1,000,000 distinct CDR3 sequences, with about 40% occurring only once.

The origin of this receptor is an adult man with Graves' hyperthyroidism. Sequenced sample: peripheral blood or thyroid tissue (not recorded which). V usage is TRBV7-8 and J usage is TRBJ2-7; tentatively, D is TRBD2 (5 bases). This CDR3 reads CASSRDPADPREQYF. In nucleotides, the CDR3 is TGTGCCAGCAGCCGAGACCCAGCGGACCCTAGGGAGCAGTACTTC.